This T cell receptor beta chain comes out of a study of T cell responses to AZD1222 COVID-19 vaccine. Study findings and constraints: There were mostly white British donors and more females than males, and clonal diversity was possibly underestimated. Close to half of all spike-specific TCRs reportedly target regions of the variants that are unmutated.

This clone was picked up one time. Its specificity is unknown. Clones were sequenced by immunoSEQ multiplex PCR, and TCRdb holds only the in-frame ones, with some missing. The sample lists about 110,000 clones; roughly 90% were seen once. Germline V gene sequence: CDR1 LGHDT, CDR2 YNNKEL (reference sequence). Trimming pared 2 bases from V and 0 bases from J, leaving 7 bases between. CDR3 length equals 14 residues. The TCR comes from an adult in good health. This specimen consisted of peripheral blood, obtained on day 0 of MenACWY control vaccination. The chain recombines TRBV3-1 (or the pseudogene TRBV3-2) with TRBJ1-1; D is ambiguous. CDR3 bases: TGTGCCAGCAGCCAACAGGATTTGAACACTGAAGCTTTCTTT. Amino acids: CASSQQDLNTEAFF.